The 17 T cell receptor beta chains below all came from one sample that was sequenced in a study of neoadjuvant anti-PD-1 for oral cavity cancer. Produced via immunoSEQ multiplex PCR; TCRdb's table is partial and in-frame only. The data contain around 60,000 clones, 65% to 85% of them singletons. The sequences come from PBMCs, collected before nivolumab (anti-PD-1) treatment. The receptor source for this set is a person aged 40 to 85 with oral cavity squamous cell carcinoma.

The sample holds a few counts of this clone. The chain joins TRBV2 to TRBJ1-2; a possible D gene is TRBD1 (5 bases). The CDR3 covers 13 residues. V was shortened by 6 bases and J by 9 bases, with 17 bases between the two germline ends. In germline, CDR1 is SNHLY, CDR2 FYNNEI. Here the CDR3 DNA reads TGTGCCAGCAGCCCCCGACAGAGCCACAGCTACACCTTC. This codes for CASSPRQSHSYTF.

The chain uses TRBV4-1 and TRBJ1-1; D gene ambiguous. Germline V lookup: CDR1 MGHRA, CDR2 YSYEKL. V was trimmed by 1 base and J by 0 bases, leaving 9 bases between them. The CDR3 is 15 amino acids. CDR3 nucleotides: TGCGCCAGCAGCCAAGTAAGGACCTTGAACACTGAAGCTTTCTTT. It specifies CASSQVRTLNTEAFF.

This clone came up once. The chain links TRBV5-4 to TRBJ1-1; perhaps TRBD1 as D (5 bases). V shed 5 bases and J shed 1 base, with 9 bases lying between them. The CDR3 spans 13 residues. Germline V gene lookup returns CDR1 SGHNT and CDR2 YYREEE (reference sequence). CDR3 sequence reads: CASRVRGNTEAFF. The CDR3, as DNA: TGTGCCAGCAGGGTTAGGGGGAACACTGAAGCTTTCTTT.

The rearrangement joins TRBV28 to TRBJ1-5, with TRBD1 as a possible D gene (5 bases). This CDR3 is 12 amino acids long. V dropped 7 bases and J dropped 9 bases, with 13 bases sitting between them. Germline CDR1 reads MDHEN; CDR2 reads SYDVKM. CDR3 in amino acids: CASISGVGPQHF. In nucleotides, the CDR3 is TGTGCCAGCATTTCGGGGGTTGGGCCCCAGCATTTT. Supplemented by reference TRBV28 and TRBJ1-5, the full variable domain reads DVKVTQSSRYLVKRTGEKVFLECVQDMDHENMFWYRQDPGLGLRLIYFSYDVKMKEKGDIPEGYSVSREKKERFSLILESASTNQTSMYLCASISGVGPQHFGDGTRLSIL.

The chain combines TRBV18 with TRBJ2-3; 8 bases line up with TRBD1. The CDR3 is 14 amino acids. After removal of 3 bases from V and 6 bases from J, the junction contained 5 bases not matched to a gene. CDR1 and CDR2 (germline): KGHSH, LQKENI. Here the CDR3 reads CASSPDRVTDTQYF. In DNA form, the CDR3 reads TGTGCCAGCTCACCGGACAGGGTGACGGATACGCAGTATTTT.

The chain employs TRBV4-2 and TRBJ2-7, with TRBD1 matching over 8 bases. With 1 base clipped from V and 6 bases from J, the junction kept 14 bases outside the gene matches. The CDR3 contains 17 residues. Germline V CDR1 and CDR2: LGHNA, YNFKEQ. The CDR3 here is CASSQAGTGAPFGEQYF. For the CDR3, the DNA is TGTGCCAGCAGCCAAGCCGGGACAGGAGCTCCCTTTGGCGAGCAGTACTTC.

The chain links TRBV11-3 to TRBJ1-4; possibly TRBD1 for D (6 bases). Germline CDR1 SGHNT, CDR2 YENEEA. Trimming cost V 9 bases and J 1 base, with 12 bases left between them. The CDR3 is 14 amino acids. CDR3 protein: CARAGVGTNEKLFF. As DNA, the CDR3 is TGTGCCAGAGCAGGGGTAGGAACTAATGAAAAACTGTTTTTT.

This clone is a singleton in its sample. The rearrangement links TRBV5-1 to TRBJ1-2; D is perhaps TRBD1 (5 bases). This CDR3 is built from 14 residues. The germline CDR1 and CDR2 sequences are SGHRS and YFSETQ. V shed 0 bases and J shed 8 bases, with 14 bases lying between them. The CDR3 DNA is TGCGCCAGCAGCTTGGATGGGGGAAGAGAAGGCTACACCTTC. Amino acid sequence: CASSLDGGREGYTF.

The CDR3 DNA is TGTGCCAGCACCCGGACAGGGGGCGATTCACCCCTCCACTTT. Amino acids: CASTRTGGDSPLHF. The chain couples TRBV28 to TRBJ1-6, with 11 bases fitting TRBD1. V was clipped by 7 bases and J by 8 bases; unmatched bases: 4. Germline loops: CDR1 MDHEN, CDR2 SYDVKM. The CDR3 covers 14 residues.

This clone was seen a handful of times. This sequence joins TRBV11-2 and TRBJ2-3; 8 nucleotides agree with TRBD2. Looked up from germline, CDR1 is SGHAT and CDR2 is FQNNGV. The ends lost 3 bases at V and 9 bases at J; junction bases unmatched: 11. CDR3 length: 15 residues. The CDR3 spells CASSFSRGGHGTQYF. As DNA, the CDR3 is TGTGCCAGCAGCTTCAGTCGGGGGGGCCACGGAACGCAGTATTTT.

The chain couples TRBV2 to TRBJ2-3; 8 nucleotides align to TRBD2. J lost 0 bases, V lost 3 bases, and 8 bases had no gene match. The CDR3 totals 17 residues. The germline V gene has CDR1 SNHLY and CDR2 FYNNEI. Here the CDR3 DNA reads TGTGCCAGCAGTGATTCCCTTAGCGGGATAAGCACAGATACGCAGTATTTT. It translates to CASSDSLSGISTDTQYF.

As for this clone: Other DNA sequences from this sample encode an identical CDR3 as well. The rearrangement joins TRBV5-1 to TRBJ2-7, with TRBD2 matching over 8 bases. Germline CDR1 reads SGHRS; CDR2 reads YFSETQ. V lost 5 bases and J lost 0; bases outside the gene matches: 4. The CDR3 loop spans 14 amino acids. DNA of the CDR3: TGCGCCAGCAGTATCAGCGGGAGCTCCTACGAGCAGTACTTC. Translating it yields CASSISGSSYEQYF.

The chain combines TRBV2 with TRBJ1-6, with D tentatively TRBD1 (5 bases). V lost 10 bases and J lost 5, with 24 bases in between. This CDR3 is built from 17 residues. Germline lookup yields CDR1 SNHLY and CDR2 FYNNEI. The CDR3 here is CATKTGGGLNDNSPLHF. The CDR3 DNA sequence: TGTGCCACCAAAACAGGTGGGGGACTCAACGATAATTCACCCCTCCACTTT.

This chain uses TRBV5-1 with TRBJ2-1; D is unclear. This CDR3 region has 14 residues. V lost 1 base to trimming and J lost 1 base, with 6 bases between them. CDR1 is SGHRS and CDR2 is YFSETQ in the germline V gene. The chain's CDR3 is CASSLRASYNEQFF. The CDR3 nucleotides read TGCGCCAGCAGCTTGAGGGCTTCCTACAATGAGCAGTTCTTC.

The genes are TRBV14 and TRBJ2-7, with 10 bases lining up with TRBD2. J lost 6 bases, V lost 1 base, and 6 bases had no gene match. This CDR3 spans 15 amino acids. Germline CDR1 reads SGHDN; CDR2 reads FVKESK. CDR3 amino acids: CASSQALGLAAEQYF. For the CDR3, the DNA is TGTGCCAGCAGCCAAGCTCTTGGACTAGCGGCCGAGCAGTACTTC.

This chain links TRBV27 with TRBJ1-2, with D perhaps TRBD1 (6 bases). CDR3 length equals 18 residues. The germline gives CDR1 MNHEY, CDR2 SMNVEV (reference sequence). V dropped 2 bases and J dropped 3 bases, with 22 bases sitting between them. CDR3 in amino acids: CASSLNSGVFGRDYGYTF. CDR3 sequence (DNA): TGTGCCAGCAGTTTAAATTCAGGGGTCTTCGGGCGCGACTATGGCTACACCTTC.

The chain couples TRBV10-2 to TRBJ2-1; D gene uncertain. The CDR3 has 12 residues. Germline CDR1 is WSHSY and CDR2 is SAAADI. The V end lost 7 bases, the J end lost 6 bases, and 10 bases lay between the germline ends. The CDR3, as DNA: TGCGCCAGCATGTCAAGGCCCAATGAGCAGTTCTTC. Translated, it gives CASMSRPNEQFF.